This T cell receptor beta chain emerged from a study of OX40 agonist ivuxolimab in advanced cancers. Produced via immunoSEQ multiplex PCR; TCRdb's table is partial and in-frame only. The table includes tens of thousands of clones, about four fifths detected once. J was trimmed by 0 bases and V by 3 bases; bases with no gene match: 13. The germline CDR1 and CDR2 sequences are LGHNA and YNFKEQ. This CDR3 comprises 20 residues. The chain joins TRBV4-2 to TRBJ2-6, with 8 nucleotides matching TRBD2. The sequence was obtained from an adult with an advanced solid tumor such as melanoma, head and neck, liver or kidney cancer. Material: CD4+ or CD8+ T cells sorted from blood, obtained in a trial of the OX40 agonist ivuxolimab. The CDR3 region is CASSQGPISGTSSGANVLTF. DNA of the CDR3: TGTGCCAGCAGCCAGGGGCCCATTAGCGGGACGAGCTCTGGGGCCAACGTCCTGACTTTC.